These 4 T cell receptor beta chains originate from one sample sequenced in a study of blood T cell repertoires in COVID-19. Profiled with immunoSEQ multiplex PCR; TCRdb holds only in-frame clones, not every one. This sample carries approximately 60,000 clones, 65% to 90% of them seen once, and the ten largest clones take 2.5% to 3.5%. The sequenced material came from peripheral blood. These receptors were collected from a man aged 45-65 years with active COVID-19.

The J gene is TRBJ2-3, the V gene TRBV15; D is ambiguous. Per the germline V gene, CDR1 is LNHNV and CDR2 is YYDKDF (reference sequence). V dropped 0 bases and J dropped 2 bases, with 3 bases sitting between them. The CDR3 consists of 13 residues. This CDR3 is CATSRDYTDTQYF. Here the CDR3 DNA reads TGTGCCACCAGCAGAGATTACACAGATACGCAGTATTTT.

A few counts support this clone. The rearrangement joins TRBV6-1 to TRBJ2-1; 8 positions match TRBD1. Trimming removed 2 bases from V and 7 bases from J; junction bases left unmatched: 7. The CDR3 consists of 15 residues. From germline, CDR1 is MNHNS and CDR2 SASEGT. The CDR3 nucleotides read TGTGCCAGCAGTGAATTCGGGACAGGCGTGAATGAGCAGTTCTTC. Translation: CASSEFGTGVNEQFF.

This chain joins TRBV3-1 (or the pseudogene TRBV3-2) and TRBJ2-3, with D possibly being TRBD2 (7 bases). The CDR3 length is 14 residues. In germline, CDR1 is LGHDT, CDR2 YNNKEL (reference sequence). V lost 0 bases and J 11 bases, leaving 15 bases between the germline ends. The CDR3 spells CASSQDRGAPRQYF. Written as DNA, the CDR3 is TGTGCCAGCAGCCAAGACCGGGGGGCCCCCCGGCAGTATTTT.

This chain links TRBV6-2 or TRBV6-3 with TRBJ2-5; TRBD2 matches 10 bases. The CDR3 is 14 amino acids. Per germline, CDR1 MNHEY and CDR2 SVGEGT. V gave up 6 bases and J gave up 3 bases; unmatched junction bases: 4. As DNA, the CDR3 is TGTGCCAGCAGCCCGGGACTAGCGAAAGAGACCCAGTACTTC. Translated, it gives CASSPGLAKETQYF.